One and the same sample provided the 5 T cell receptor beta chains below, sequenced in a study of blood T cell repertoires in COVID-19. Clones were sequenced by immunoSEQ multiplex PCR, and TCRdb holds only the in-frame ones, with some missing. In the table there are more than 45,000 clones, 90% of which are singletons. The specimen sequenced was peripheral blood. The receptors come from an older man with acute or convalescent COVID-19.

The chain's CDR3 is CASAPSGGGGGYTF. Here the CDR3 DNA reads TGTGCTAGTGCCCCCTCAGGGGGCGGAGGCGGCTACACCTTC. The gene calls are TRBV12-5 and TRBJ1-2; 8 nucleotides match TRBD1. This CDR3 is built from 14 residues. V lost 7 bases and J lost 8; bases outside the gene matches: 12. Germline assignment: CDR1 LGHNT and CDR2 FRNRAP.

V gene TRBV9 combines with J gene TRBJ1-1; TRBD1 might be the D (6 bases). The CDR3 is made up of 14 amino acids. Germline V lookup: CDR1 SGDLS, CDR2 YYNGEE. Trimming took 3 bases from V and 1 from J, leaving 10 bases between them. The CDR3 loop is CASSATTGNTEAFF. CDR3 DNA: TGTGCCAGCAGCGCTACGACAGGGAACACTGAAGCTTTCTTT.

V and J are TRBV7-3 and TRBJ2-1; no reliable D call. Trimming left V 2 bases short and J 9 bases short, with 5 bases between. The germline gives CDR1 SGHTA, CDR2 FQGTGA. This CDR3 comprises 11 residues. The CDR3 protein is CASSLESEQFF. CDR3 in DNA: TGTGCCAGCAGCTTAGAGAGTGAGCAGTTCTTC.

V is TRBV12-2 and J is TRBJ1-2; the listed D gene, TRBD1, was not tested against the DNA. TRBV12-2 is annotated as a pseudogene. This CDR3 is built from 17 residues. The CDR3 loop is CASRPGQWGPNNYGYTF. The DNA for the CDR3 is TGTGCAAGTCGCCCTGGACAGTGGGGGCCCAATAACTATGGCTACACCTTC.

This CDR3 reads CASSGRLYSGNTIYF. CDR3 coding DNA: TGTGCCAGCAGCGGCCGATTATACTCTGGAAACACCATATATTTT. This chain joins TRBV7-9 and TRBJ1-3; D uncertain. Per germline, CDR1 SEHNR and CDR2 FQNEAQ (reference sequence). The CDR3 runs to 15 residues. The V gene lost 5 bases and the J gene lost 0 bases, with 11 bases spanning the gap. The variable domain in full, with the rest retrieved from reference TRBV7-9 and TRBJ1-3, is DTGVSQNPRHKITKRGQNVTFRCDPISEHNRLYWYRQTLGQGPEFLTYFQNEAQLEKSRLLSDRFSAERPKGSFSTLEIQRTEQGDSAMYLCASSGRLYSGNTIYFGEGSWLTVV.